A selection of T cell receptor beta chains follows, all from one sample in a study of T cell repertoires in cytomegalovirus infection. For these TCRs, the target antigens are not known. TCRdb re-analysed the reads in MiXCR, keeping a single row per CDR3 protein. The table lists about 830,000 distinct CDR3 sequences, over 25% of them singletons. This material consisted of cultured CD8+ T cells from PBMCs, taken from culture after CMV antigen stimulation. These receptors were taken from a human donor in good health (CMV status not recorded). Some clones in this sample may be carry-over from other donors' samples. Each CDR3 is given with its conserved first and last residue. Fields, in order: clone size, D gene, CDR3 length, V gene, J gene, CDR3 DNA, CDR3 protein. A D gene is named only where the DNA matches it firmly. Only part of the rows carry a size: once, few, many, or a class if the clone is expanded.

many	-	13	TRBV7-6	TRBJ1-1	TGTGCCAGCAGCTACGACCTGAGCACTGAAGCTTTCTTT	CASSYDLSTEAFF
few	-	16	TRBV10-3	TRBJ2-1	TGTGCCATCAGTGAGTCCCTGCGGCAGCCCTACAATGAGCAGTTCTTC	CAISESLRQPYNEQFF
-	-	13	TRBV27	TRBJ1-5	TGTGCCAGCAGTCTCGGGACATGGCAGCCCCAGCATTTT	CASSLGTWQPQHF
-	-	15	TRBV4-1	TRBJ2-3	TGCGCCAGCAGCCAAGTTGGCAGATCGACAGATACGCAGTATTTT	CASSQVGRSTDTQYF
few	TRBD1	16	TRBV7-9	TRBJ2-5	TGTGCCAGCAGCAATCCGGGACAGGAGTACCAAGAGACCCAGTACTTC	CASSNPGQEYQETQYF
-	TRBD1	15	TRBV4-3	TRBJ1-2	TGCGCCAGCAGCCAAGTTCTGACAGGGTCCTATGGCTACACCTTC	CASSQVLTGSYGYTF
few	-	16	TRBV7-6	TRBJ2-2	TGTGCCAGCAGCTTAGATCCAGTCCTGGGTGGCGGGGAGCTGTTTTTT	CASSLDPVLGGGELFF
-	-	15	TRBV25-1	TRBJ1-1	TGTGCCAGCAGTGAGGGGCTCCGTTCGAACACTGAAGCTTTCTTT	CASSEGLRSNTEAFF
-	TRBD2	18	TRBV6-5	TRBJ2-3	TGTGCCAGCAGTGCGACTAGCGGGGGGGCCAGGTTTAAGGATACGCAGTATTTT	CASSATSGGARFKDTQYF
-	-	14	TRBV27	TRBJ2-1	TGTGCCAGCACCTTAGGGGGACCATCAAATTCAAGGTTCTTC	CASTLGGPSNSRFF
many	TRBD1	15	TRBV7-2	TRBJ2-5	TGTGCCAGCAGCTTAGGACAGGGGGCATATGAGACCCAGTACTTC	CASSLGQGAYETQYF
many	-	14	TRBV7-9	TRBJ1-1	TGTGCCAGCAGCTTTCCGGGACAGAACACTGAAGCTTTCTTT	CASSFPGQNTEAFF
few	-	13	TRBV7-6	TRBJ2-7	TGTGCCAGCAGCTTAGCCGATCGGTACGAGCAGTACTTC	CASSLADRYEQYF
-	-	16	TRBV5-1	TRBJ2-1	TGCGCCAGCAGCACGGGGACGGGTAGTTCCTACAATGAGCAGTTCTTC	CASSTGTGSSYNEQFF
-	TRBD1	18	TRBV14	TRBJ1-1	TGTGCCAGCAGCCAAGACGGACAGGGTCTGGGTCCCCGCTCACAAGCTTTCTTT	CASSQDGQGLGPRSQAFF
few	-	13	TRBV12-3/TRBV12-4	TRBJ1-5	TGTGCCAGCTGGGGGGGAGGAAATCAGCCCCAGCATTTT	CASWGGGNQPQHF
once	-	12	TRBV2	TRBJ1-2	TGTGCCAGCCTAGGGGGACGGAATGGCTACACCTTC	CASLGGRNGYTF
many	-	14	TRBV27	TRBJ1-1	TGTGCCAGCAGCCCCCGGGGCGTCAACACTGAAGCTTTCTTT	CASSPRGVNTEAFF
-	-	14	TRBV27	TRBJ2-7	TGTGCCAGCAGTTTAACTCCCGCAACCTACGAGCAGTACTTC	CASSLTPATYEQYF
-	-	16	TRBV27	TRBJ2-1	TGTGCCAGCAGCCCCCCCGGCCGAGGAGGGGGCCTTGAGCAGTTCTTC	CASSPPGRGGGLEQFF
few	-	12	TRBV6-1	TRBJ2-3	TGTGCCAGCAGTGAGTACCTCGATACGCAGTATTTT	CASSEYLDTQYF
few	-	13	TRBV12-5	TRBJ2-1	TGTGCTAGTGGTTTGGACCCGATGGATGAGCAGTTCTTC	CASGLDPMDEQFF
-	-	13	TRBV10-1	TRBJ2-5	TGCGCCAGCAGTGAAGGCATCCAAGGGACCCAGTACTTC	CASSEGIQGTQYF
-	-	14	TRBV13	TRBJ2-5	TGTGCCAGCAGCGCCACAGGAATCCAAGAGACCCAGTACTTC	CASSATGIQETQYF
-	-	15	TRBV10-2	TRBJ2-6	TGCGCCAGCAGTGACGTCCTAAGTGGGGCCAACGTCCTGACTTTC	CASSDVLSGANVLTF
-	-	17	TRBV4-1	TRBJ2-1	TGCGCCAGCAGCCAAGATCCGGAGACAGATTTATACAATGAGCAGTTCTTC	CASSQDPETDLYNEQFF
many	-	14	TRBV12-3/TRBV12-4	TRBJ1-1	TGTGCCAGCACCACAAGCTTTATGAACACTGAAGCTTTCTTT	CASTTSFMNTEAFF
many	TRBD2	15	TRBV6-6	TRBJ2-3	TGTGCCAGCAGTTACGCTAGCGGGGGCACAGATACGCAGTATTTT	CASSYASGGTDTQYF
few	-	17	TRBV12-3/TRBV12-4	TRBJ2-1	TGTGCCAGCAGTTTATTTGTTTGGGACTTGACCTACAATGAGCAGTTCTTC	CASSLFVWDLTYNEQFF
once	TRBD1	17	TRBV7-9	TRBJ2-2	TGTGCCAGCAGCCCAAGAGACGGACAGGGCGCGCCGGGGGAGCTGTTTTTT	CASSPRDGQGAPGELFF
-	TRBD2	17	TRBV27	TRBJ2-3	TGTGCCAGCAGCCTCTTCTCGGGGGGGGCCGTCACAGATACGCAGTATTTT	CASSLFSGGAVTDTQYF
-	-	12	TRBV20-1	TRBJ1-4	TGCAGTGCTAGAGATTGGGCAGGCTTAGTGTTTTTT	CSARDWAGLVFF
-	-	16	TRBV27	TRBJ2-6	TGTGCCAGCAGGGAATGGCTCCGCTCTGGGGCCAACGTCCTGACTTTC	CASREWLRSGANVLTF
few	TRBD2	14	TRBV6-1	TRBJ2-2	TGTGCCGGCGGGGGGGCTCCGGACACCGGGGAGCTGTTTTTT	CAGGGAPDTGELFF
many	TRBD1	14	TRBV10-3	TRBJ2-4	TGTGCCATCAGTGAACCAGACAGGGTGAACATTCAGTACTTC	CAISEPDRVNIQYF
few	TRBD1	14	TRBV6-1	TRBJ1-5	TGTGCCAGCAGAGCAGGGGGCGGGGGTCAGCCCCAGCATTTT	CASRAGGGGQPQHF
-	-	16	TRBV7-6	TRBJ2-7	TGTGCCAGCAGCTTACCCCTTTCGGGGTACTCCTACGAGCAGTACTTC	CASSLPLSGYSYEQYF
many	-	14	TRBV7-8	TRBJ1-2	TGTGCCAGCAGCTTAGGTACAGACGCCTATGGCTACACCTTC	CASSLGTDAYGYTF
many	-	15	TRBV7-9	TRBJ2-5	TGTGCCAGCAGCTCCCGGGACAAGAATCAAGAGACCCAGTACTTC	CASSSRDKNQETQYF
-	TRBD2	16	TRBV4-3	TRBJ2-1	TGCGCCAGCAGCCAAGATGGCCCGGCGCGGGGGGGCCGTCAGTTCTTC	CASSQDGPARGGRQFF
once	-	17	TRBV2	TRBJ2-2	TGTGCCAGCAGGCCCCCCTACAGGGGAGGCTACACCGGGGAGCTGTTTTTT	CASRPPYRGGYTGELFF
few	-	15	TRBV7-9	TRBJ2-5	TGTGCCAGCAGCTTAGGCATTCTCGGCCAAGAGACCCAGTACTTC	CASSLGILGQETQYF
many	TRBD1	14	TRBV7-2	TRBJ1-3	TGTGCCAGCAGCCAGCAGGGGGCTGGAAACACCATATATTTT	CASSQQGAGNTIYF
-	-	13	TRBV6-4	TRBJ2-3	TGTGCCAGCAGTGACTCCATGGGGGATACGCAGTATTTT	CASSDSMGDTQYF
-	-	13	TRBV12-3/TRBV12-4	TRBJ2-1	TGTGCCAGCAGTTATACCCCGGGGAATGAGCAGTTCTTC	CASSYTPGNEQFF
-	-	14	TRBV6-1	TRBJ1-2	TGTGCCAGCAGTGAAGCGCCCAGGGGTTATGGCTACACCTTC	CASSEAPRGYGYTF
-	-	15	TRBV4-2	TRBJ2-5	TGTGCCAGCAGCCAAGGCTTCCAGACCCAAGAGACCCAGTACTTC	CASSQGFQTQETQYF
-	-	16	TRBV4-1	TRBJ2-3	TGCGCCAGCAGCCTCCTAGGGATGCCAGGGGGGGATACGCAGTATTTT	CASSLLGMPGGDTQYF
-	-	16	TRBV27	TRBJ2-5	TGTGCCAACAGTCCACTGACAGAGAGGTACCAAGAGACCCAGTACTTC	CANSPLTERYQETQYF
-	-	16	TRBV9	TRBJ1-1	TGTGCCAGCAGCGTAGAAGACAGACTTCCCTTCCCTGAAGCTTTCTTT	CASSVEDRLPFPEAFF
-	TRBD2	16	TRBV10-3	TRBJ2-5	TGTGCCATCAGTGAGTGGTCCGGGGGGAAAGAAGAGACCCAGTACTTC	CAISEWSGGKEETQYF
-	-	17	TRBV14	TRBJ2-1	TGTGCCAGCAGCCAAGAGGATAGCGGGTGGCCAGGGGGTGAGCAGTTCTTC	CASSQEDSGWPGGEQFF